Presented here are 25 T cell receptor beta chains from one specimen sequenced in a study of response to subunit inactivated influenza vaccine. TCRdb re-called the RT-PCR reads through MiXCR, storing one row per CDR3 protein. Of roughly 570,000 distinct CDR3 sequences in the sample, 12% to 15% were seen once. The sample here was PBMCs from blood, taken about 11 days after vaccination. These receptors all stem from a middle-aged man who received an inactivated influenza vaccine.

Only a few counts were recorded for this clonotype. The chain links TRBV20-1 to TRBJ2-7; 7 nucleotides agree with TRBD2. Germline CDR1 reads DFQATT; CDR2 reads SNEGSKA (reference sequence). This CDR3 is built from 14 residues. The V gene end was trimmed by 3 bases and the J gene end by 7 bases; junction bases not matched to a gene: 12. CDR3 sequence (DNA): TGCAGTGCTAGCAGAAGTGCGGGAGTGGGGGAGCAGTACTTC. Protein: CSASRSAGVGEQYF.

This chain links TRBV4-3 with TRBJ2-7; D is ambiguous. This CDR3 has 13 amino acids. Germline assignment: CDR1 LGHNA and CDR2 YSLEER. Trimming removed 1 base from V and 8 bases from J, with 12 bases in between. The CDR3, as DNA: TGCGCCAGCAGCCAAGGCCCCTTTCGGAAGCAGTACTTC. It is translated as CASSQGPFRKQYF.

This clonotype was detected a few times. The V gene is TRBV10-3, the J gene TRBJ2-1; 9 bases agree with TRBD2. The CDR3 length is 15 residues. Germline assignment: CDR1 ENHRY and CDR2 SYGVKD. V gave up 6 bases and J gave up 4 bases; unmatched junction bases: 7. This chain's CDR3 is CAIRGGLAPYNEQFF. As DNA, the CDR3 is TGTGCCATCAGGGGGGGACTAGCACCTTACAATGAGCAGTTCTTC.

This clonotype was recorded a few times. The rearrangement joins TRBV20-1 to TRBJ2-5, with 9 positions matching TRBD1. The CDR3 runs 14 residues. Germline V gene sequence: CDR1 DFQATT, CDR2 SNEGSKA (reference sequence). V dropped 0 bases and J dropped 5; count of bases not matched to a gene: 4. CDR3 protein: CSAREDRGGETQYF. The CDR3 region has the DNA TGCAGTGCTAGAGAAGACAGGGGGGGGGAGACCCAGTACTTC.

The sample holds a few counts of this clonotype. The CDR3 here is CATSRDGQGLSYEQYF. The CDR3 DNA follows: TGTGCCACCAGCAGAGATGGACAGGGACTCTCCTACGAGCAGTACTTC. V and J are TRBV15 and TRBJ2-7, with TRBD1 matching 8 bases. Germline CDR1 is LNHNV and CDR2 is YYDKDF (reference sequence). The CDR3 has 16 residues. V trimming: 0 bases; J trimming: 0 bases; junction bases outside the gene matches: 4.

This clonotype has only a few counts. The gene calls are TRBV19 and TRBJ2-7, with 9 bases identical to TRBD2. CDR3 length: 15 amino acids. Germline CDR1 LNHDA, CDR2 SQIVND (reference sequence). V dropped 7 bases and J dropped 3; count of bases not matched to a gene: 10. CDR3 sequence reads: CASKPAGLANYEQYF. The CDR3 nucleotides read TGTGCCAGTAAGCCTGCGGGACTAGCTAACTACGAGCAGTACTTC.

This clonotype has more than one count but fewer than ten. The chain combines TRBV5-1 with TRBJ1-1; D unclear. Germline CDR1 reads SGHRS; CDR2 reads YFSETQ. The CDR3 consists of 14 residues. Trimming removed 3 bases from V and 0 bases from J, with 9 bases in between. The CDR3 spells CASSSLEMNTEAFF. The DNA for the CDR3 is TGCGCCAGCAGCTCGTTGGAGATGAACACTGAAGCTTTCTTT.

This clonotype was recorded many times. This sequence joins TRBV12-3 or TRBV12-4 and TRBJ2-1, with 11 bases lining up with TRBD2. The CDR3 is made up of 17 amino acids. Germline trimming cut 6 bases from V and 7 bases from J; bases unmatched to any gene: 14. The CDR3 DNA is TGTGCCAGCAGGGACGCGGCTAGCGGGAGGCTAAGGAATGAGCAGTTCTTC. Translation gives CASRDAASGRLRNEQFF.

Comment on this clonotype: One end of the junction does not line up with germline, which may come from a read error. The V call is TRBV4-1, the J call TRBJ2-2; TRBD2 might be the D (5 bases). Germline V gene lookup returns CDR1 MGHRA and CDR2 YSYEKL. This CDR3 has 15 amino acids. The CDR3 DNA reads as TGCGTCAGCAGCCAAGCCCTAGCATACACCGGGGAGCTGTTTTTT. Translation: CVSSQALAYTGELFF.

In its sample, this clonotype was seen many times. The chain is built from TRBV28 and TRBJ2-4; D is possibly TRBD1 (6 bases). The CDR3 extends over 14 amino acids. V was pared by 7 bases and J by 5 bases, with 15 bases between. CDR1 and CDR2 (germline): MDHEN, SYDVKM. CDR3 residues: CASTRSGAENIQYF. CDR3 nucleotide sequence: TGTGCCAGCACCCGTTCAGGGGCGGAAAACATTCAGTACTTC. Drawing the rest from reference TRBV28 and TRBJ2-4, the complete variable domain is DVKVTQSSRYLVKRTGEKVFLECVQDMDHENMFWYRQDPGLGLRLIYFSYDVKMKEKGDIPEGYSVSREKKERFSLILESASTNQTSMYLCASTRSGAENIQYFGAGTRLSVL.

Many counts were recorded for this clonotype. The chain uses TRBV7-9 and TRBJ2-4; D is uncertain. CDR3 length equals 16 residues. CDR1 is SEHNR, CDR2 FQNEAQ, per germline (reference sequence). The germline V and J ends were trimmed by 2 bases and 1 base, with 12 bases remaining between them. CDR3 nucleotide sequence: TGTGCCAGCAGCTTACACGCAAAGCTCGCCAAAAACATTCAGTACTTC. Residues: CASSLHAKLAKNIQYF.

This sequence joins TRBV6-5 and TRBJ1-4, with TRBD1 matching 8 bases. CDR1 is MNHEY, CDR2 SVGAGI, per germline. This CDR3 has 15 amino acids. V lost 1 base and J lost 6; bases outside the gene matches: 4. The CDR3 loop reads CASSYWDRLDEKLFF. The CDR3 DNA is TGTGCCAGCAGTTACTGGGACAGGCTGGATGAAAAACTGTTTTTT.

This clonotype showed up many times. The chain is built from TRBV7-9 and TRBJ2-3; 7 nucleotides match TRBD2. This CDR3 contains 15 residues. Trimming removed 4 bases from V and 4 bases from J; junction bases left unmatched: 8. Per germline, CDR1 SEHNR and CDR2 FQNEAQ (reference sequence). CDR3 loop: CASSSPAGTADTQYF. Written as DNA, the CDR3 is TGTGCCAGCAGCTCCCCAGCGGGAACAGCAGATACGCAGTATTTT.

This rearrangement joins TRBV4-1 to TRBJ2-1; D is ambiguous. V was shortened by 2 bases and J by 7 bases, with 9 bases between the two germline ends. The CDR3 covers 13 residues. In germline, CDR1 is MGHRA, CDR2 YSYEKL. The DNA of the CDR3 is TGCGCCAGCAGCCAATTCCCAGGAAATGAGCAGTTCTTC. Its translation is CASSQFPGNEQFF.

The V gene is TRBV4-1, the J gene TRBJ2-1, with TRBD2 matching over 7 bases. CDR3 length equals 16 residues. Germline CDR1 is MGHRA and CDR2 is YSYEKL. J gave up 4 bases and V 3 bases, and 9 bases lay outside the gene matches. CDR3 DNA: TGCGCCAGCAGCCAGCATCTAGCGGATAATTACAATGAGCAGTTCTTC. This sequence encodes CASSQHLADNYNEQFF.

This clonotype was seen many times. The chain carries TRBV27 and TRBJ2-2; 12 bases match TRBD2. V dropped 10 bases and J dropped 5; count of bases not matched to a gene: 8. The germline gives CDR1 MNHEY, CDR2 SMNVEV (reference sequence). This CDR3 has 15 residues. DNA of the CDR3: TGTGCCACTTCACTAGCGGGGGGTATGACCGGGGAGCTGTTTTTT. Protein product: CATSLAGGMTGELFF.

This clonotype appeared a few times. J is TRBJ2-1 and V is TRBV7-2; D uncertain. Looked up from germline, CDR1 is SGHTA and CDR2 is FQGNSA. This CDR3 is 12 amino acids long. Trimming left V 2 bases short and J 14 bases short, with 13 bases between. The CDR3 is CASSLTFSAEFF. CDR3 bases: TGTGCCAGCAGCTTAACTTTCAGCGCCGAGTTCTTC.

This clonotype was recorded many times. The chain has TRBV28 and TRBJ1-2; 11 positions agree with TRBD1. This CDR3 region has 12 residues. The V gene's germline CDR1 is MDHEN and CDR2 SYDVKM. V trimming: 7 bases; J trimming: 9 bases; junction bases outside the gene matches: 4. CDR3 region: CASNGQGARYTF. The CDR3 region has the DNA TGTGCCAGCAACGGACAGGGGGCTCGCTACACCTTC.

This clonotype showed up just a few times. The rearrangement uses TRBV4-1 and TRBJ1-2, with D unresolved. This CDR3 contains 13 residues. Germline CDR1 and CDR2: MGHRA and YSYEKL. Trimming removed 0 bases at V and 4 bases at J, with 6 bases between. CDR3 protein: CASSQDGIYGYTF. The CDR3 DNA is TGCGCCAGCAGCCAAGACGGGATCTATGGCTACACCTTC.

The table lists this clonotype with a few counts. This rearrangement joins TRBV2 to TRBJ2-7, with D unclear. The V end lost 7 bases, the J end lost 0 bases, and 7 bases lay between the germline ends. Germline lookup yields CDR1 SNHLY and CDR2 FYNNEI. The CDR3 loop spans 12 amino acids. As DNA, the CDR3 is TGTGCCAGCAAGTTGGCCTCCTACGAGCAGTACTTC. Translation gives CASKLASYEQYF.

This clonotype was counted only a few times. V is TRBV6-2 or TRBV6-3 and J is TRBJ2-5, with 9 bases fitting TRBD2. The length of the CDR3 is 15 residues. Losses at the gene ends were 7 bases for V and 4 bases for J; bases not matched to a gene: 10. Looked up from germline, CDR1 is MNHEY and CDR2 is SVGEGT. The CDR3 coding sequence is TGTGCCAGCAAGGCCAGCGGGGGGCAACGAGAGACCCAGTACTTC. It translates to CASKASGGQRETQYF.

The rearrangement uses TRBV7-8 and TRBJ2-7; no definite D call. The CDR3 sequence is 13 residues long. CDR1 is SGHVS, CDR2 FQNEAQ, per germline. The V end was cut by 3 bases, the J end by 6 bases, with 12 bases between. The CDR3: CASSFDFTREQYF. The CDR3, as DNA: TGTGCCAGCAGCTTTGACTTTACCCGCGAGCAGTACTTC.

The table lists this clonotype with a few counts. The genes are TRBV7-2 and TRBJ2-1, with D unresolved. This CDR3 region has 12 residues. Trimming removed 4 bases from V and 8 bases from J, with 9 bases in between. Per germline, CDR1 SGHTA and CDR2 FQGNSA. CDR3 in amino acids: CASSSNFHEQFF. The CDR3 coding sequence is TGTGCCAGCAGCTCCAACTTCCATGAGCAGTTCTTC.

This clonotype was observed at least ten times. The genes are TRBV4-1 and TRBJ2-7; D remains ambiguous. The CDR3 extends over 15 amino acids. V lost 0 bases to trimming and J lost 5 bases, with 14 bases between them. Germline lookup yields CDR1 MGHRA and CDR2 YSYEKL. This CDR3 is CASSQDKTRGNEQYF. The CDR3 nucleotides are TGCGCCAGCAGCCAAGATAAGACTCGAGGCAACGAGCAGTACTTC.

The chain employs TRBV10-3 and TRBJ2-1, with D maybe TRBD2 (7 bases). The CDR3 covers 14 residues. The V and J ends lost 8 bases and 0 bases respectively, with 11 bases between them. The germline V gene encodes CDR1 ENHRY and CDR2 SYGVKD. The CDR3 region is CAIRGAISYNEQFF. In DNA form, the CDR3 reads TGTGCCATCCGGGGGGCCATCTCCTACAATGAGCAGTTCTTC.